The clone carrying this T cell receptor (beta chain) was counted a single time. This sample is drawn from a study of shared clonotypes between healthy human individuals. Only CD45RO-negative cells positively selected for CCR7 counted as naive CD8 cells, so terminally differentiated effector memory CD45RA+ cells were excluded. Deep was the level at which the assay was run. Replicate sorted-subset PCRs were loaded with around 200 ng DNA, 30,000 or so T cell genomes. The repertoire was sequenced with immunoSEQ multiplex PCR; TCRdb's copy has only in-frame clones and lacks some. This sample has over 2 million clones; around 96% occur once, and the top ten carry 0.9% to 1.4%. The sequence derives from a young man in good health. Sequencing was done on a sample of naive CD8+ T cells sorted from blood.

CDR3: CASSQVRDSNEQFF. DNA for the CDR3: TGCGCCAGCAGCCAGGTCCGGGACAGCAATGAGCAGTTCTTC. The V gene is TRBV4-1, the J gene TRBJ2-1; 7 bases match TRBD1. The CDR3 loop spans 14 amino acids. Germline-derived CDR1 and CDR2 are MGHRA and YSYEKL. The trim removed 3 bases at V and 6 bases at J, leaving 5 bases unmatched.